The source of this TCR beta chain is a study of post-analysis software for immune sequencing data. Study details: Relapsing-remitting, secondary progressive and progressive-relapsing forms of multiple sclerosis all featured among disease courses.

Every TCR beta cDNA library bore unique molecular identifiers. There were roughly 0.95 to 11 million T cells, and approximately 480,000 cDNA molecules came from them. TCRdb ran MiXCR on the PCR reads and lists one entry per CDR3 protein. The top ten hold about 1.5% of the sample, which has roughly 580,000 distinct CDR3 sequences, roughly 40% seen once. Trimming removed 4 bases at V and 7 bases at J, with 13 bases between. Germline values: CDR1 LGHDT, CDR2 YNNKEL (reference sequence). The CDR3 has 13 amino acids. In this sample, this clonotype turned up once. Its antigen is unidentified. Findings and limits, study-wide: Versus controls, multiple sclerosis patients showed significantly lower diversity (normalized Chao1). Patients had higher frequencies than controls of about five TRBV segments, including TRBV5-6, TRBV5-1 and TRBV20-1. Strong co-clustering by F measure linked samples that shared a preparation batch.

The TCR originated in a girl between 10 and 17 years old with multiple sclerosis. The chain joins TRBV3-1 to TRBJ1-1; a possible D gene is TRBD1 (5 bases). The specimen sequenced was blood. CDR3: CASSPYPTVEAFF. The CDR3 DNA reads as TGTGCCAGCAGCCCCTATCCGACAGTTGAAGCTTTCTTT.